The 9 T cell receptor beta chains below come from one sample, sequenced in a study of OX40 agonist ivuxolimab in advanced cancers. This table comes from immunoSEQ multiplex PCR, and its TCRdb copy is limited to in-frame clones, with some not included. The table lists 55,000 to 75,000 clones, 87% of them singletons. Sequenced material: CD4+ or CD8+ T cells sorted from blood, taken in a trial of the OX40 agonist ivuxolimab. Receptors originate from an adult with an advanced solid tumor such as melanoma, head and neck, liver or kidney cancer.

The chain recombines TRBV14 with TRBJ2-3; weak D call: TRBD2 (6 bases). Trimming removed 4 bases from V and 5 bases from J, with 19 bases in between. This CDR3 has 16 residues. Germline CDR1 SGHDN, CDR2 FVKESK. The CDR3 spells CASSPQTAGRLDTQYF. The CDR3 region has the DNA TGTGCCAGCAGCCCCCAAACGGCGGGACGTTTAGATACGCAGTATTTT.

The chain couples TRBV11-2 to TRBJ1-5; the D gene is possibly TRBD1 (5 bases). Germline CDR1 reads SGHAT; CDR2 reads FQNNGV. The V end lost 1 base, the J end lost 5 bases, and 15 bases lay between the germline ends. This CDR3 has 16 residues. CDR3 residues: CASSLGVGASDQPQHF. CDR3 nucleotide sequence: TGTGCCAGCAGCTTAGGCGTTGGGGCATCCGATCAGCCCCAGCATTTT. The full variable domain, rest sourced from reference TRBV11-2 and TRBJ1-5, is EAGVAQSPRYKIIEKRQSVAFWCNPISGHATLYWYQQILGQGPKLLIQFQNNGVVDDSQLPKDRFSAERLKGVDSTLKIQPAKLEDSAVYLCASSLGVGASDQPQHFGDGTRLSIL.

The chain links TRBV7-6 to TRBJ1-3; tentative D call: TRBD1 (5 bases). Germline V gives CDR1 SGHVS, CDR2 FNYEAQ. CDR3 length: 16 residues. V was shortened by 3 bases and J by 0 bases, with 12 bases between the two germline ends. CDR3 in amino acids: CASSLGTPSSGNTIYF. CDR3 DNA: TGTGCCAGCAGCTTGGGGACTCCGAGCTCTGGAAACACCATATATTTT.

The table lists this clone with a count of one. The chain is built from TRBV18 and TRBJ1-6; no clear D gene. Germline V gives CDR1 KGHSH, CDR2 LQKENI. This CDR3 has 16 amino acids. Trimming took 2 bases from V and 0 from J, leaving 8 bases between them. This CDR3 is CASSPIASSYNSPLHF. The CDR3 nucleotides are TGTGCCAGCTCACCAATTGCGAGCTCCTATAATTCACCCCTCCACTTT.

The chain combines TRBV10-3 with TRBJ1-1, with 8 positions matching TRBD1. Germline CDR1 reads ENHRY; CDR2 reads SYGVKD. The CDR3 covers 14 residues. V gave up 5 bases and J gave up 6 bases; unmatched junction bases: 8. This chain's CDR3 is CAISTGQGISEAFF. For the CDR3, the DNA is TGTGCCATCAGTACCGGACAGGGAATCTCTGAAGCTTTCTTT.

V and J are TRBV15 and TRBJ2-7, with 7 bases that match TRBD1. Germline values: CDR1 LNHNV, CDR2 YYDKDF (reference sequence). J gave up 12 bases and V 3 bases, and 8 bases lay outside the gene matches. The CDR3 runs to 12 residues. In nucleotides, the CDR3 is TGTGCCACCAGCAGGGACAGGAGTCTAGCGTACTTC. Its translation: CATSRDRSLAYF. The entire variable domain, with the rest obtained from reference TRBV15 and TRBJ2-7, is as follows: DAMVIQNPRYQVTQFGKPVTLSCSQTLNHNVMYWYQQKSSQAPKLLFHYYDKDFNNEADTPDNFQSRRPNTSFCFLDIRSPGLGDTAMYLCATSRDRSLAYFGPGTRLTVT.

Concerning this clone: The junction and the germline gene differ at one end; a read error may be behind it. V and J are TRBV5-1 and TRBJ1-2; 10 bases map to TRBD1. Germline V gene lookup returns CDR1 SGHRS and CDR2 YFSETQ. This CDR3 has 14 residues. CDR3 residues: CASSPTGGSYGYTF. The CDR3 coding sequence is TGTGCCAGCAGCCCGACAGGGGGCTCCTATGGCTACACCTTC.

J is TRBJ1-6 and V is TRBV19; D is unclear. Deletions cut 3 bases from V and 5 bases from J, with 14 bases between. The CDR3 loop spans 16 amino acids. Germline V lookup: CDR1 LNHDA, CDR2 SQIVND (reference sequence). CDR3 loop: CASSITDRVDNSPLHF. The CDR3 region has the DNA TGTGCCAGTAGTATCACGGACCGTGTGGATAATTCACCCCTCCACTTT.

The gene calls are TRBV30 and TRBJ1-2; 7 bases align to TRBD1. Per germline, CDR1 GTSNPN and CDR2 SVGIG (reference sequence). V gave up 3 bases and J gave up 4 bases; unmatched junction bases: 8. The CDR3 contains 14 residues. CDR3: CAWRPGQQSYGYTF. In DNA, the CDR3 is TGTGCCTGGAGGCCGGGACAGCAGTCCTATGGCTACACCTTC. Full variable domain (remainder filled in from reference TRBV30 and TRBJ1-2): SQTIHQWPATLVQPVGSPLSLECTVEGTSNPNLYWYRQAAGRGLQLLFYSVGIGQISSEVPQNLSASRPQDRQFILSSKKLLLSDSGFYLCAWRPGQQSYGYTFGSGTRLTVV.